Here is one TCR beta chain with its context. Its antigen remains unknown. This record comes from a study of identical twins. V shed 0 bases and J shed 2 bases, with 14 bases lying between them. The V gene's germline CDR1 is GTSNPN and CDR2 SVGIG (reference sequence). The CDR3 length is 15 residues. Study outcomes and limitations: Zero-insertion analyses were open to partial confounding by invariant MAIT and iNKT cells.

TCRdb re-called the 5' RACE reads through MiXCR, storing one row per CDR3 protein. Seen here are some 1,700,000 distinct CDR3 sequences, 32% observed once, and the top ten hold about 0.27%. Sequencing was performed on cord blood. V usage is TRBV30 and J usage is TRBJ2-7; a weak D match, TRBD2 (5 bases). This clonotype originated in a newborn girl in good health. The CDR3 region is CAWSVVGGRTYEQYF. DNA of the CDR3: TGTGCCTGGAGTGTAGTTGGCGGGCGAACCTACGAGCAGTACTTC.